This TCR beta chain was retrieved from a study of Graves' ophthalmopathy and Graves' hyperthyroidism. This clonotype was seen repeatedly, ten times or more. From RNA, the CDR3 regions of TCR beta chains were amplified and sequenced. First-round RT-PCR relied on HTBI primers, and a second-round multiplex PCR came next. TCRdb reanalysed the multiplex PCR reads using MiXCR and keeps one entry per CDR3 protein. The data hold roughly 160,000 distinct CDR3 sequences, with 30% to 45% observed a single time. The sample comprised peripheral blood. This TCR was sampled from a woman aged 35 to 49 with Graves' ophthalmopathy.

CDR3 residues: CAISESGGEAFF. The CDR3 region has the DNA TGTGCCATCAGTGAGTCGGGGGGAGAAGCTTTCTTT. The chain joins TRBV10-3 to TRBJ1-1; D may be TRBD1 (5 bases). The CDR3 contains 12 residues. The germline V gene encodes CDR1 ENHRY and CDR2 SYGVKD. The V end lost 0 bases, the J end lost 8 bases, and 7 bases lay between the germline ends.